A selection of T cell receptor beta chains follows, all from one sample in a study of beta chain features in type 1 diabetes. Data came from immunoSEQ multiplex PCR; TCRdb stores just in-frame clones and leaves some out. The sample yields 600,000 to 750,000 clones, around 11% seen once. Sample: naive CD4+ T cells from blood. These receptors were taken from a young man with type 1 diabetes. CDR3s leave out the opening cysteine and the closing phenylalanine or tryptophan. Some rows mark clone size as missing; the rest say once, few, many or name a class of expanded clone.

TRBV30,few,AWSVEPGPQH
TRBV10-3,NA,AISESSATLETQY
TRBV2,few,ASSGTGMSYEQY
TRBV7-2,few,ASSPVGGGETQY
TRBV7-2,few,ASSLMTEQF
TRBV28,few,ASSLGLLRSDSNQPQH
TRBV9,NA,ASSGGSTDTQY
TRBV18,NA,ASSPNIRGLSGNTIY
TRBV9,NA,ASSVEGGGRPETQY
TRBV13,NA,ASSSLGERYAEQF
TRBV5-1,NA,ASSPNSGGAGDTQY
TRBV7-9,few,ASSFRATNEKLF
TRBV20-1,NA,SARVRYT
TRBV14,NA,ASVAEANTEAF
TRBV5-6,NA,ASSLFYGRTSYGYT
TRBV5-4,few,ASSLGGTQETQY
TRBV6-5,NA,ASSGTIQETQY
TRBV25-1,NA,ASSEGGGPYEQY
TRBV28,few,ASSRMPPTSGGADEQF
TRBV7-2,NA,ASSSQGVAKNIQY
TRBV10-3,NA,ATSGQGGYEQY
TRBV27,few,ASSKPGKRVYEQY
TRBV6-4,few,ASSDSGQGTDTQY
TRBV19,NA,ASSYELNSGANVLT
TRBV5-1,few,ASSLEAGDIQY
TRBV27,few,APRGTGGQETQY